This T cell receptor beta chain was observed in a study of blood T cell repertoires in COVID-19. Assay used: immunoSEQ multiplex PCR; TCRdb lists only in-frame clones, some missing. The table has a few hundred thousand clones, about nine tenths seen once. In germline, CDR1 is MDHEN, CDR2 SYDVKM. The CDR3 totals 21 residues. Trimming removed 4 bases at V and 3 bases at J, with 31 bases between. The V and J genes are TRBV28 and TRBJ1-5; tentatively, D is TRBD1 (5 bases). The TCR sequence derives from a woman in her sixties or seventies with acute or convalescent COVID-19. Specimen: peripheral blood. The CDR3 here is CASSSPTENPKDSPINQPQHF. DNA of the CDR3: TGTGCCAGCAGTTCTCCGACAGAGAACCCTAAAGACAGTCCTATCAATCAGCCCCAGCATTTT.